This TCR beta chain was captured in a study of blood T cell repertoires in COVID-19. This clone came up a few times. Germline V gives CDR1 SEHNR, CDR2 FQNEAQ (reference sequence). V was cut by 4 bases and J by 4 bases, with 11 bases left in between. This CDR3 spans 13 amino acids. TCRdb's copy holds only in-frame clones and misses some; the assay was immunoSEQ multiplex PCR. The sample comprises 200,000 to 300,000 clones, over 70% of which are singletons, and about 3.5% rests with the top ten. This chain joins TRBV7-9 and TRBJ2-7; weak D call: TRBD1 (5 bases). The sequenced sample was peripheral blood. The sequence was obtained from a woman aged 80 or older with acute or convalescent COVID-19. The CDR3 loop is CASSSRGRYEQYF. The CDR3 region has the DNA TGTGCCAGCAGCTCAAGGGGCCGTTACGAGCAGTACTTC. Based on the CDR3 plus reference TRBV7-9 and TRBJ2-7, the full variable domain is DTGVSQNPRHKITKRGQNVTFRCDPISEHNRLYWYRQTLGQGPEFLTYFQNEAQLEKSRLLSDRFSAERPKGSFSTLEIQRTEQGDSAMYLCASSSRGRYEQYFGPGTRLTVT.